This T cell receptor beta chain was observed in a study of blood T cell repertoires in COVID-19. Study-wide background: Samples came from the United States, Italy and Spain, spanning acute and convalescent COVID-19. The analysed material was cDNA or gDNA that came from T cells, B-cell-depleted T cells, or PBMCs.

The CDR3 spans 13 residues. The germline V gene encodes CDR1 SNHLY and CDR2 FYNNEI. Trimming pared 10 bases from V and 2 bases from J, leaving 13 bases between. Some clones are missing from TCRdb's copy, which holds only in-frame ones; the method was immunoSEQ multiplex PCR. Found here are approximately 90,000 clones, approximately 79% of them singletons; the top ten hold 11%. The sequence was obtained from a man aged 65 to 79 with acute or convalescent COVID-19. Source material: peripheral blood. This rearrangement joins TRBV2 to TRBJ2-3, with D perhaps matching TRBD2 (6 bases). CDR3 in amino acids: CAIGGASTDTQYF. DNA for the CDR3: TGTGCCATCGGGGGAGCTTCCACAGATACGCAGTATTTT.